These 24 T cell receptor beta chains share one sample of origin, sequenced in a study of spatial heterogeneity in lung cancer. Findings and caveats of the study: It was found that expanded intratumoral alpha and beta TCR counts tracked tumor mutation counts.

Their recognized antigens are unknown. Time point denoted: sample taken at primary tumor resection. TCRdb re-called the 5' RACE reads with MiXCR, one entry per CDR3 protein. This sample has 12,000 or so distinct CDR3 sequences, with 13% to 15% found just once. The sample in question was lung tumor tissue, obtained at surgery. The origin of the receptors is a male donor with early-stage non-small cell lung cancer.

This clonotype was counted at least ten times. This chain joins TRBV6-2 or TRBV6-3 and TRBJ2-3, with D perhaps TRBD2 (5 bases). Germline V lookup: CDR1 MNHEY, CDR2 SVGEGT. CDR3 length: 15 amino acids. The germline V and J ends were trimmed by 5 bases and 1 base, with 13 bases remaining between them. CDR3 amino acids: CASSTPSTGTDTQYF. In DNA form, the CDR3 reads TGTGCCAGCAGTACGCCTAGCACAGGCACAGATACGCAGTATTTT.

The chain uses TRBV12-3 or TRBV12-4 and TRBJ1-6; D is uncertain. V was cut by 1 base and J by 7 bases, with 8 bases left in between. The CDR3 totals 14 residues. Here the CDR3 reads CASSLGAGNSPLHF. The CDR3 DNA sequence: TGTGCCAGCAGTTTAGGGGCAGGCAATTCACCCCTCCACTTT.

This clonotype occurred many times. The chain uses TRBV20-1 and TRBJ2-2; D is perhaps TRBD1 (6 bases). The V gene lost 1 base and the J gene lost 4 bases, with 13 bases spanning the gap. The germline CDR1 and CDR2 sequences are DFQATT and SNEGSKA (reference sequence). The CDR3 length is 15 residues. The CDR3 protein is CSARGRTVPTGELFF. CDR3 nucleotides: TGCAGTGCTAGAGGTCGGACAGTTCCCACCGGGGAGCTGTTTTTT.

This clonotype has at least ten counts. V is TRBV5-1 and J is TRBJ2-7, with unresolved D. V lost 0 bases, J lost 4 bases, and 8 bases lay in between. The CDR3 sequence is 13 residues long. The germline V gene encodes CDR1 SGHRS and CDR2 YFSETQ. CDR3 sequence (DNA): TGCGCCAGCAGCTTGGAAGGGTTGTACGAGCAGTACTTC. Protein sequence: CASSLEGLYEQYF.

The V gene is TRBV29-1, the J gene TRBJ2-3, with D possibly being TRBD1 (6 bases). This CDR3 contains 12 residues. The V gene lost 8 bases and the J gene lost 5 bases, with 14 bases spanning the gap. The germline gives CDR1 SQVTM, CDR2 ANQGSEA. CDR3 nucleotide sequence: TGCAGCTTCCGCCGACAGGTAGATACGCAGTATTTT. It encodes CSFRRQVDTQYF.

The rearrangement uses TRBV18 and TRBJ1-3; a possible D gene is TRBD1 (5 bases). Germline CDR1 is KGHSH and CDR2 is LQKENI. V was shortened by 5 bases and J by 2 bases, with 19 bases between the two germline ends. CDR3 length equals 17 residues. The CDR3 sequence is CASSIQRQPVPGNTIYF. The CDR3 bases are TGTGCCAGCTCAATCCAGAGACAGCCAGTCCCTGGAAACACCATATATTTT.

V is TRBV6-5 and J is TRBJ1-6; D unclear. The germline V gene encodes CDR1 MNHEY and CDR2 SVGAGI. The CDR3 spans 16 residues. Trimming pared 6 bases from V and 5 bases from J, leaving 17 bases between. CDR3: CASSPGSTKDNSPLHF. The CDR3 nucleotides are TGTGCCAGCAGCCCTGGGTCTACGAAGGATAATTCACCCCTCCACTTT.

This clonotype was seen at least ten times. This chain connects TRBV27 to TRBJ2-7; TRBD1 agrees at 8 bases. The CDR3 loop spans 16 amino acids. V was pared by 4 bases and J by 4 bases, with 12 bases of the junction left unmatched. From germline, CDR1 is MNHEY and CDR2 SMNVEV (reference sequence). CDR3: CASSSLTGDYSYEQYF. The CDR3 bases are TGTGCCAGCAGTTCGTTGACAGGGGATTATAGTTACGAGCAGTACTTC.

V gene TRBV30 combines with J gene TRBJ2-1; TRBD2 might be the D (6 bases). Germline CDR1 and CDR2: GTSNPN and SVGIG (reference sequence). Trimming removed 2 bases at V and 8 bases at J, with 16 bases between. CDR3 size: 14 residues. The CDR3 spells CAWSLASTRDEQFF. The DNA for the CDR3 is TGTGCCTGGAGTTTGGCTTCGACTAGGGATGAGCAGTTCTTC.

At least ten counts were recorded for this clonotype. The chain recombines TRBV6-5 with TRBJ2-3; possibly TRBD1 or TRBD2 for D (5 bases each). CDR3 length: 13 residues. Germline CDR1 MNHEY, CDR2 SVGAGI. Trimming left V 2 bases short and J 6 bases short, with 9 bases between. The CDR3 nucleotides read TGTGCCAGCAGTTACGGGACCACGGATACGCAGTATTTT. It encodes CASSYGTTDTQYF.

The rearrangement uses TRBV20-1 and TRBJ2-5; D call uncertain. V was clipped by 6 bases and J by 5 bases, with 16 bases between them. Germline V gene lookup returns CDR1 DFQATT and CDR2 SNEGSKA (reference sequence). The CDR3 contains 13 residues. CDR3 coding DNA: TGCAGTGCGGACGAGCGAGTTCCTGAGACCCAGTACTTC. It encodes CSADERVPETQYF.

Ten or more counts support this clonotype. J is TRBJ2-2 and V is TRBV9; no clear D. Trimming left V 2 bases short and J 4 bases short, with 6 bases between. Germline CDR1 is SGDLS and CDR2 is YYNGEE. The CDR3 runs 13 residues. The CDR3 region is CASSVHPTGELFF. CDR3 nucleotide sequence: TGTGCCAGCAGCGTTCACCCCACCGGGGAGCTGTTTTTT.

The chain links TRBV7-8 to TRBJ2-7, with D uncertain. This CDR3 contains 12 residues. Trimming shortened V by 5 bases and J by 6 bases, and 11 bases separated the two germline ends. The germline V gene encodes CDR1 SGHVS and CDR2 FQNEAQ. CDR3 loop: CASSLRQAEQYF. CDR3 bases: TGTGCCAGCAGCCTGAGACAAGCCGAGCAGTACTTC.

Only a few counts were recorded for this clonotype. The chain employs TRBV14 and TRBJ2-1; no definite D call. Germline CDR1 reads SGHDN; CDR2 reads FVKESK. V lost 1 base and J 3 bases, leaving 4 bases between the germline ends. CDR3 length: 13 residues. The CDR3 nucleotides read TGTGCCAGCAGCCAAGGGGACTACAATGAGCAGTTCTTC. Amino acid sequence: CASSQGDYNEQFF. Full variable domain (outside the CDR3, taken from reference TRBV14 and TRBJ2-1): EAGVTQFPSHSVIEKGQTVTLRCDPISGHDNLYWYRRVMGKEIKFLLHFVKESKQDESGMPNNRFLAERTGGTYSTLKVQPAELEDSGVYFCASSQGDYNEQFFGPGTRLTVL.

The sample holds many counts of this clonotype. CDR3 in DNA: TGTGCCAGCAGTTTAACCGGGACAGGGGGAAACACCATATATTTT. Encoded protein: CASSLTGTGGNTIYF. This sequence joins TRBV28 and TRBJ1-3; TRBD1 agrees at 9 bases. Germline values: CDR1 MDHEN, CDR2 SYDVKM. The V and J ends lost 2 bases and 4 bases, in that order; junction bases with no gene match: 3. The CDR3 has 15 amino acids.

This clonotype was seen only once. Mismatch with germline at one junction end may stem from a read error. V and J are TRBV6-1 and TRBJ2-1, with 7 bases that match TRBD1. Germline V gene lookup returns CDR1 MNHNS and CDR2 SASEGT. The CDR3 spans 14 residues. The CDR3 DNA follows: TGTGCCAGCAGTGTTCGGGACAGTGACAACGAGCAGTTCTTC. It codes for CASSVRDSDNEQFF.

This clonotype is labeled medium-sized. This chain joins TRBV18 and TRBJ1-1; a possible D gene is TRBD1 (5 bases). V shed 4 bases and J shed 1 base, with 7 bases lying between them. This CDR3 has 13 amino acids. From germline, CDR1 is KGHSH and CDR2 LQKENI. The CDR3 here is CASSRDGNTEAFF. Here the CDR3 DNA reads TGTGCCAGCTCACGGGACGGGAACACTGAAGCTTTCTTT. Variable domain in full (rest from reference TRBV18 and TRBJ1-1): NAGVMQNPRHLVRRRGQEARLRCSPMKGHSHVYWYRQLPEEGLKFMVYLQKENIIDESGMPKERFSAEFPKEGPSILRIQQVVRGDSAAYFCASSRDGNTEAFFGQGTRLTVV.

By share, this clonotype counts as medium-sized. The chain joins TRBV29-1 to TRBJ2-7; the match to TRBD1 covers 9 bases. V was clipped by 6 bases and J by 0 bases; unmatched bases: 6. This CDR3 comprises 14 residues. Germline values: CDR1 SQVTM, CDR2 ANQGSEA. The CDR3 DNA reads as TGCAGCGTCCTTACAGGGGGCGGCTCCTACGAGCAGTACTTC. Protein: CSVLTGGGSYEQYF.

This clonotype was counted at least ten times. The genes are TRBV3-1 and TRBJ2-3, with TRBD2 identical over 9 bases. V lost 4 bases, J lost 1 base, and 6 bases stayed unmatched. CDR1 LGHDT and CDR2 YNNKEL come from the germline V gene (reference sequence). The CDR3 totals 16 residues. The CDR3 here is CASSLRGGGGTDTQYF. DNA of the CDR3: TGTGCCAGCAGCCTCAGGGGCGGGGGGGGCACAGATACGCAGTATTTT.

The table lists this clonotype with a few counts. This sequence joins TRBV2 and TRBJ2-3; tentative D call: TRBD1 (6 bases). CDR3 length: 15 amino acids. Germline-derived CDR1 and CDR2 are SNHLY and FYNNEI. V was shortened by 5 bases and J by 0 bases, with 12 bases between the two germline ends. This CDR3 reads CASSPTGISTDTQYF. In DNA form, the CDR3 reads TGTGCCAGCAGTCCAACAGGGATAAGCACAGATACGCAGTATTTT.

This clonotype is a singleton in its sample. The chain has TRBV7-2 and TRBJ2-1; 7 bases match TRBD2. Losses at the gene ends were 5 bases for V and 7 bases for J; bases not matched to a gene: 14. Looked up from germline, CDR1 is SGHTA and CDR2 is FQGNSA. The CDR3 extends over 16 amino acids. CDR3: CASSPAGAGVQNEQFF. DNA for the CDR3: TGTGCCAGCAGCCCGGCCGGGGCGGGGGTTCAGAATGAGCAGTTCTTC.

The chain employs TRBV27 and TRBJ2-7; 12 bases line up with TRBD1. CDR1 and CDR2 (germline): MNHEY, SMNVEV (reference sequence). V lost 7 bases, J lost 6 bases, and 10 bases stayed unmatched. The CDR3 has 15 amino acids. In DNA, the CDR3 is TGTGCCAGCACTCAATGGGGACAGGGGGCCTCCGAGCAGTACTTC. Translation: CASTQWGQGASEQYF.

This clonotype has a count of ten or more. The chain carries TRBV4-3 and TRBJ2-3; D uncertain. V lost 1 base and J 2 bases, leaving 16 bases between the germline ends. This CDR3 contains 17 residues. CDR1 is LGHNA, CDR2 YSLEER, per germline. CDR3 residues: CASSQGTTGLNTDTQYF. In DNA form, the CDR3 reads TGCGCCAGCAGCCAAGGAACGACGGGCTTAAACACAGATACGCAGTATTTT.

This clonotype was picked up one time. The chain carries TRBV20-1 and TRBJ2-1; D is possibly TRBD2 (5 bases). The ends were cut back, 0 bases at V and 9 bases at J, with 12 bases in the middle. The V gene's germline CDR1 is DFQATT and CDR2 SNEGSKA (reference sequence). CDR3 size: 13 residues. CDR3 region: CSARDRIRGEQFF. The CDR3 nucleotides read TGCAGTGCTAGAGACCGAATCCGGGGTGAGCAGTTCTTC.